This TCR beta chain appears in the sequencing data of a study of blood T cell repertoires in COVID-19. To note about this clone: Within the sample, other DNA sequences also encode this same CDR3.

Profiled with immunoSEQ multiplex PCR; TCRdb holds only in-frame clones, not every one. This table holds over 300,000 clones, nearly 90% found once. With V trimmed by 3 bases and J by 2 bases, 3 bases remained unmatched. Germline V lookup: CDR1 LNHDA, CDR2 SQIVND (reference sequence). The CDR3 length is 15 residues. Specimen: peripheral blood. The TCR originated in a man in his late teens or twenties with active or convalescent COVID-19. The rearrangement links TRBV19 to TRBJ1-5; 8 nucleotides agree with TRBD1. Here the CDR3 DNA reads TGTGCCAGTAGTATCGGACAGGGCGGCAATCAGCCCCAGCATTTT. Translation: CASSIGQGGNQPQHF.